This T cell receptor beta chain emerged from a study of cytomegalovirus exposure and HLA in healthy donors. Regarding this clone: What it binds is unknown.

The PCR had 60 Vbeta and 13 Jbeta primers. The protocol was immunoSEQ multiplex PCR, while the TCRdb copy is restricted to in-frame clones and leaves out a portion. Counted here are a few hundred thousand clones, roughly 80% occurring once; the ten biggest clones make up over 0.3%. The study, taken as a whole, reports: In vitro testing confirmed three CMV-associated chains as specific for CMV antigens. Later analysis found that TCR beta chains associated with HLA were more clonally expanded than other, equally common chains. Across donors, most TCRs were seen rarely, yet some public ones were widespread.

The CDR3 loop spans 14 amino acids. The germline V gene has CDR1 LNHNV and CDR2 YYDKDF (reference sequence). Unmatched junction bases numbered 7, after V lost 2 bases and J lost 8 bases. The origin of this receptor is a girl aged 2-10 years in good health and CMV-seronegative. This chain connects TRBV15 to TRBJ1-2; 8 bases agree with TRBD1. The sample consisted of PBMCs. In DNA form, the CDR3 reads TGTGCCACCAGCAGAACCACAGGGGGTTCGGGCTACACCTTC. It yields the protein CATSRTTGGSGYTF.